This is a list of T cell receptor beta chains from one sample in a study of T and B cells in COVID-19 patients. TCRdb re-derived calls from the multiplex PCR reads in MiXCR, one entry per CDR3 protein. The table has roughly 13,000 distinct CDR3 sequences, roughly 27% seen once. The source material was blood. The source of these receptors is a human donor who had recovered from COVID-19. CDR3s include the opening cysteine and the closing phenylalanine or tryptophan. Fields, in order: J gene, V gene, clone size, D gene, CDR3 length, CDR3 protein, CDR3 DNA. The D gene is left open where the match is weak. Part of the rows lack a size; the others show once, few, many or a class for expanded clones.

j_call: TRBJ2-2
v_call: TRBV20-1
clone_size: -
d_call: TRBD1
cdr3_length: 14
cdr3_aa: CSAPRTGTTGELFF
cdr3_nt: TGCAGTGCACCACGGACAGGGACCACCGGGGAGCTGTTTTTT

j_call: TRBJ2-3
v_call: TRBV6-5
clone_size: -
d_call: TRBD2
cdr3_length: 15
cdr3_aa: CASSYGTSGVDTQYF
cdr3_nt: TGTGCCAGCAGTTACGGGACTAGCGGAGTAGATACGCAGTATTTT

j_call: TRBJ2-3
v_call: TRBV11-2
clone_size: few
d_call: -
cdr3_length: 14
cdr3_aa: CASSPGRVTDTQYF
cdr3_nt: TGTGCCAGCAGCCCCGGACGGGTCACAGATACGCAGTATTTT

j_call: TRBJ2-1
v_call: TRBV6-5
clone_size: -
d_call: TRBD2
cdr3_length: 17
cdr3_aa: CASSYSSQRGVYNEQFF
cdr3_nt: TGTGCCAGCAGTTACTCTTCTCAGCGGGGGGTGTACAATGAGCAGTTCTTC

j_call: TRBJ1-2
v_call: TRBV5-1
clone_size: few
d_call: -
cdr3_length: 13
cdr3_aa: CASSFDGNYGYTF
cdr3_nt: TGCGCCAGCAGCTTCGACGGAAACTATGGCTACACCTTC

j_call: TRBJ2-1
v_call: TRBV6-1
clone_size: many
d_call: -
cdr3_length: 13
cdr3_aa: CASSAGLGNEQFF
cdr3_nt: TGTGCCAGCAGCGCGGGACTGGGCAATGAGCAGTTCTTC

j_call: TRBJ1-5
v_call: TRBV30
clone_size: many
d_call: -
cdr3_length: 15
cdr3_aa: CAWSGPSYSNQPQHF
cdr3_nt: TGTGCCTGGTCCGGACCGAGTTACAGCAATCAGCCCCAGCATTTT

j_call: TRBJ2-3
v_call: TRBV11-2
clone_size: -
d_call: -
cdr3_length: 13
cdr3_aa: CASSLDPIDTQYF
cdr3_nt: TGTGCCAGCAGCTTAGACCCTATAGATACGCAGTATTTT

j_call: TRBJ2-3
v_call: TRBV29-1
clone_size: medium-sized
d_call: -
cdr3_length: 15
cdr3_aa: CSVEVDSASTDTQYF
cdr3_nt: TGCAGCGTTGAAGTCGACAGTGCTAGCACAGATACGCAGTATTTT

j_call: TRBJ2-7
v_call: TRBV7-9
clone_size: -
d_call: TRBD1
cdr3_length: 19
cdr3_aa: CASSLGIGGRDSIFHEQYF
cdr3_nt: TGTGCCAGCAGCTTGGGGATAGGGGGCCGGGACAGTATTTTCCACGAGCAGTACTTC

j_call: TRBJ2-7
v_call: TRBV27
clone_size: medium-sized
d_call: -
cdr3_length: 14
cdr3_aa: CASSSWTATYEQYF
cdr3_nt: TGTGCCAGCAGTTCATGGACGGCCACCTACGAGCAGTACTTC

j_call: TRBJ1-4
v_call: TRBV6-6
clone_size: medium-sized
d_call: -
cdr3_length: 15
cdr3_aa: CASSYNRGGNGELFF
cdr3_nt: TGTGCCAGCAGTTACAATCGAGGCGGGAACGGGGAACTGTTTTTT

j_call: TRBJ1-2
v_call: TRBV18
clone_size: many
d_call: -
cdr3_length: 12
cdr3_aa: CASSPMDRGYTF
cdr3_nt: TGTGCCAGCTCACCGATGGACCGTGGCTACACCTTC

j_call: TRBJ2-5
v_call: TRBV20-1
clone_size: -
d_call: TRBD1
cdr3_length: 13
cdr3_aa: CSVPGQGDVTQYF
cdr3_nt: TGCAGTGTCCCGGGACAGGGTGATGTGACCCAGTACTTC

j_call: TRBJ2-1
v_call: TRBV10-2
clone_size: -
d_call: TRBD1
cdr3_length: 12
cdr3_aa: CASSAQGTEQFF
cdr3_nt: TGCGCCAGCAGTGCACAGGGGACTGAGCAGTTCTTC

j_call: TRBJ2-1
v_call: TRBV19
clone_size: -
d_call: TRBD2
cdr3_length: 15
cdr3_aa: CASSSISGAYNEQFF
cdr3_nt: TGTGCCAGTAGTAGTATAAGCGGGGCATACAATGAGCAGTTCTTC

j_call: TRBJ2-5
v_call: TRBV11-2
clone_size: -
d_call: -
cdr3_length: 14
cdr3_aa: CASSHVHYQETQYF
cdr3_nt: TGTGCCAGCAGCCACGTTCACTACCAAGAGACCCAGTACTTC

j_call: TRBJ2-1
v_call: TRBV29-1
clone_size: -
d_call: -
cdr3_length: 13
cdr3_aa: CSVEDSGGNEQFF
cdr3_nt: TGCAGCGTTGAAGATTCGGGCGGCAATGAGCAGTTCTTC

j_call: TRBJ2-5
v_call: TRBV6-5
clone_size: many
d_call: TRBD1
cdr3_length: 14
cdr3_aa: CASSYSGQWETQYF
cdr3_nt: TGTGCCAGCAGTTACTCGGGACAGTGGGAGACCCAGTACTTC

j_call: TRBJ2-7
v_call: TRBV19
clone_size: many
d_call: -
cdr3_length: 15
cdr3_aa: CASSPGGRPTYEQYF
cdr3_nt: TGTGCCAGTAGCCCCGGGGGCCGGCCAACCTACGAGCAGTACTTC

j_call: TRBJ2-7
v_call: TRBV30
clone_size: medium-sized
d_call: TRBD2
cdr3_length: 14
cdr3_aa: CAWNLGGGSYEQYF
cdr3_nt: TGTGCCTGGAACCTGGGGGGGGGCTCCTACGAGCAGTACTTC

j_call: TRBJ2-2
v_call: TRBV6-1
clone_size: medium-sized
d_call: TRBD1
cdr3_length: 14
cdr3_aa: CASSDRTGTGELFF
cdr3_nt: TGTGCCAGCAGTGACAGGACAGGGACCGGGGAGCTGTTTTTT

j_call: TRBJ2-4
v_call: TRBV11-2
clone_size: once
d_call: -
cdr3_length: 14
cdr3_aa: CASSFGGTSSIQYF
cdr3_nt: TGTGCCAGCAGCTTTGGGGGGACGTCTTCCATTCAGTACTTC

j_call: TRBJ1-2
v_call: TRBV27
clone_size: many
d_call: -
cdr3_length: 14
cdr3_aa: CASSVLTGGDGYTF
cdr3_nt: TGTGCCAGCAGTGTCCTCACAGGTGGTGATGGCTACACCTTC

j_call: TRBJ2-1
v_call: TRBV6-5
clone_size: medium-sized
d_call: -
cdr3_length: 14
cdr3_aa: CASSRTGGGNEQFF
cdr3_nt: TGTGCCAGCAGTCGGACAGGAGGGGGCAATGAGCAGTTCTTC

j_call: TRBJ2-2
v_call: TRBV6-5
clone_size: medium-sized
d_call: -
cdr3_length: 13
cdr3_aa: CATLTEGTGELFF
cdr3_nt: TGTGCCACTCTTACGGAGGGCACCGGGGAGCTGTTTTTT

j_call: TRBJ2-2
v_call: TRBV18
clone_size: medium-sized
d_call: TRBD1
cdr3_length: 14
cdr3_aa: CASSPDRVPGELFF
cdr3_nt: TGTGCCAGCTCACCAGACAGGGTCCCCGGGGAGCTGTTTTTT

j_call: TRBJ1-5
v_call: TRBV19
clone_size: few
d_call: TRBD1
cdr3_length: 18
cdr3_aa: CASSIGGGGGWGNQPQHF
cdr3_nt: TGTGCCAGTAGTATAGGAGGGGGAGGGGGCTGGGGCAATCAGCCCCAGCATTTT

j_call: TRBJ2-1
v_call: TRBV6-5
clone_size: medium-sized
d_call: -
cdr3_length: 15
cdr3_aa: CASSPGPPSGNEQFF
cdr3_nt: TGTGCCAGCAGCCCGGGACCTCCATCTGGCAATGAGCAGTTCTTC

j_call: TRBJ2-2
v_call: TRBV20-1
clone_size: -
d_call: TRBD2
cdr3_length: 15
cdr3_aa: CSARPGTRNTGELFF
cdr3_nt: TGCAGTGCTAGACCCGGGACTAGGAACACCGGGGAGCTGTTTTTT

j_call: TRBJ1-3
v_call: TRBV6-5
clone_size: few
d_call: -
cdr3_length: 15
cdr3_aa: CASKRLVSSGNTIYF
cdr3_nt: TGTGCCAGCAAGAGGCTCGTCAGCTCTGGAAACACCATATATTTT

j_call: TRBJ2-1
v_call: TRBV27
clone_size: many
d_call: -
cdr3_length: 12
cdr3_aa: CASSSLANEQFF
cdr3_nt: TGTGCCAGCAGTTCACTAGCCAATGAGCAGTTCTTC

j_call: TRBJ2-7
v_call: TRBV6-1
clone_size: -
d_call: TRBD1
cdr3_length: 16
cdr3_aa: CASSEWTGRVLYEQYF
cdr3_nt: TGTGCCAGCAGTGAATGGACAGGGAGAGTCTTATACGAGCAGTACTTC

j_call: TRBJ2-1
v_call: TRBV5-1
clone_size: -
d_call: -
cdr3_length: 13
cdr3_aa: CASSEGTTNEQFF
cdr3_nt: TGCGCCAGCAGCGAGGGGACCACCAATGAGCAGTTCTTC

j_call: TRBJ2-5
v_call: TRBV18
clone_size: few
d_call: -
cdr3_length: 15
cdr3_aa: CASSLGSGDQETQYF
cdr3_nt: TGTGCCAGCTCACTCGGCTCGGGGGATCAAGAGACCCAGTACTTC

j_call: TRBJ2-2
v_call: TRBV14
clone_size: -
d_call: -
cdr3_length: 16
cdr3_aa: CASSIYRSRSTGELFF
cdr3_nt: TGTGCCAGCAGCATTTACAGGTCCCGGAGCACCGGGGAGCTGTTTTTT

j_call: TRBJ2-3
v_call: TRBV19
clone_size: -
d_call: TRBD2
cdr3_length: 18
cdr3_aa: CASSIDAGTSGGPYTQYF
cdr3_nt: TGTGCCAGTAGTATTGATGCAGGGACTAGCGGGGGGCCTTATACGCAGTATTTT

j_call: TRBJ1-5
v_call: TRBV6-5
clone_size: many
d_call: -
cdr3_length: 17
cdr3_aa: CASSYRTPPYSNQPQHF
cdr3_nt: TGTGCCAGCAGTTACAGGACACCGCCTTATAGCAATCAGCCCCAGCATTTT

j_call: TRBJ2-2
v_call: TRBV27
clone_size: -
d_call: TRBD2
cdr3_length: 17
cdr3_aa: CASSQDQTSGSTGELFF
cdr3_nt: TGTGCCAGCAGCCAAGATCAGACTAGCGGTAGCACCGGGGAGCTGTTTTTT

j_call: TRBJ1-2
v_call: TRBV5-4
clone_size: -
d_call: TRBD1
cdr3_length: 15
cdr3_aa: CASSEGTGVNYGYTF
cdr3_nt: TGCGCCAGCAGTGAAGGGACAGGGGTTAACTATGGCTACACCTTC

j_call: TRBJ2-3
v_call: TRBV7-6
clone_size: medium-sized
d_call: -
cdr3_length: 13
cdr3_aa: CASSSYRTDTQYF
cdr3_nt: TGTGCCAGCAGCTCGTATAGGACAGATACGCAGTATTTT

j_call: TRBJ2-1
v_call: TRBV6-5
clone_size: once
d_call: TRBD1
cdr3_length: 14
cdr3_aa: CASRPGQGVDEQFF
cdr3_nt: TGTGCCAGCAGGCCGGGACAGGGAGTGGATGAGCAGTTCTTC

j_call: TRBJ1-1
v_call: TRBV6-6
clone_size: -
d_call: -
cdr3_length: 14
cdr3_aa: CASNSHQVGTEAFF
cdr3_nt: TGTGCCAGCAATTCTCACCAGGTAGGCACTGAAGCTTTCTTT

j_call: TRBJ1-5
v_call: TRBV5-6
clone_size: few
d_call: -
cdr3_length: 13
cdr3_aa: CASSYDSNQPQHF
cdr3_nt: TGTGCCAGCAGCTACGATAGCAATCAGCCCCAGCATTTT

j_call: TRBJ1-2
v_call: TRBV7-9
clone_size: -
d_call: TRBD1
cdr3_length: 20
cdr3_aa: CASSLAPISLQGAQKDGYTF
cdr3_nt: TGTGCCAGCAGCTTAGCTCCCATTTCACTACAGGGGGCGCAAAAGGATGGCTACACCTTC

j_call: TRBJ2-3
v_call: TRBV30
clone_size: medium-sized
d_call: TRBD1
cdr3_length: 15
cdr3_aa: CAWEITGGATDTQYF
cdr3_nt: TGTGCCTGGGAAATTACAGGGGGTGCCACAGATACGCAGTATTTT

j_call: TRBJ1-6
v_call: TRBV27
clone_size: medium-sized
d_call: -
cdr3_length: 14
cdr3_aa: CASTLASSDSPLHF
cdr3_nt: TGTGCCAGCACCCTCGCAAGCTCCGATTCACCCCTCCACTTT

j_call: TRBJ2-3
v_call: TRBV15
clone_size: -
d_call: -
cdr3_length: 15
cdr3_aa: CATSRQGGLTDTQYF
cdr3_nt: TGTGCCACCAGCAGGCAGGGGGGACTCACAGATACGCAGTATTTT

j_call: TRBJ2-6
v_call: TRBV20-1
clone_size: -
d_call: TRBD2
cdr3_length: 18
cdr3_aa: CSASRTSGGFGGANVLTF
cdr3_nt: TGCAGTGCTTCTCGGACTAGCGGGGGGTTTGGCGGGGCCAACGTCCTGACTTTC

j_call: TRBJ1-1
v_call: TRBV12-3/TRBV12-4
clone_size: -
d_call: -
cdr3_length: 15
cdr3_aa: CASSLGFSGPNEAFF
cdr3_nt: TGTGCCAGCAGTTTAGGTTTTTCGGGGCCCAATGAAGCTTTCTTT

j_call: TRBJ1-4
v_call: TRBV5-1
clone_size: few
d_call: -
cdr3_length: 15
cdr3_aa: CASSSSGSTGEKLFF
cdr3_nt: TGCGCCAGCAGCTCTTCCGGGAGCACGGGTGAAAAACTGTTTTTT

j_call: TRBJ2-5
v_call: TRBV20-1
clone_size: few
d_call: TRBD2
cdr3_length: 15
cdr3_aa: CSAEQASGAQETQYF
cdr3_nt: TGCAGTGCCGAACAGGCTAGCGGGGCCCAAGAGACCCAGTACTTC

j_call: TRBJ2-2
v_call: TRBV20-1
clone_size: few
d_call: -
cdr3_length: 14
cdr3_aa: CSARVPLGTGELFF
cdr3_nt: TGCAGTGCTAGAGTCCCCCTGGGCACCGGGGAGCTGTTTTTT

j_call: TRBJ1-1
v_call: TRBV6-1
clone_size: -
d_call: -
cdr3_length: 15
cdr3_aa: CASSSSPSGGTEAFF
cdr3_nt: TGTGCCAGCAGTAGTTCCCCAAGTGGTGGCACTGAAGCTTTCTTT

j_call: TRBJ2-2
v_call: TRBV10-3
clone_size: many
d_call: -
cdr3_length: 14
cdr3_aa: CAISERGDTGELFF
cdr3_nt: TGTGCCATCAGTGAACGGGGAGACACCGGGGAGCTGTTTTTT

j_call: TRBJ1-5
v_call: TRBV12-3/TRBV12-4
clone_size: -
d_call: -
cdr3_length: 12
cdr3_aa: CASSDGNQPQHF
cdr3_nt: TGTGCCAGCAGTGACGGCAATCAGCCCCAGCATTTT

j_call: TRBJ1-1
v_call: TRBV5-4
clone_size: few
d_call: TRBD1
cdr3_length: 17
cdr3_aa: CASRRGTGKLRNTEAFF
cdr3_nt: TGTGCCAGCCGGCGGGGGACAGGGAAGTTAAGGAACACTGAAGCTTTCTTT